This T cell receptor (beta chain) derives from a study of cytomegalovirus exposure and HLA in healthy donors. Broader study findings: Confirmation in vitro established that three CMV-associated chains were specific for CMV antigens. Researchers counted around 160 TCR beta chains as cytomegalovirus-associated. It was found in a later analysis that first-cohort TCR clusters tended to co-occur in the roughly 120 validation repertoires.

While the first cohort had over 650 subjects, the donors belonged to the separate validation cohort of fewer than 150 subjects. V lost 0 bases, J lost 3 bases, and 8 bases lay in between. Germline V gene sequence: CDR1 LGHNA, CDR2 YNFKEQ. This CDR3 is 14 amino acids long. Clones were read by immunoSEQ multiplex PCR, and TCRdb kept only the in-frame ones, dropping some. The table has 110,000 or so clones, nearly 97% seen once; the top ten hold 0.67%. As for this clone: Its specificity is not known.

Sequenced input: PBMCs. This receptor was obtained from a woman between 18 and 29 years old in good health and CMV-seronegative. The V and J genes are TRBV4-2 and TRBJ1-2; D is unclear. The CDR3 coding sequence is TGTGCCAGCAGCCAAGATATAGAGGACTATGGCTACACCTTC. Encoded protein: CASSQDIEDYGYTF.